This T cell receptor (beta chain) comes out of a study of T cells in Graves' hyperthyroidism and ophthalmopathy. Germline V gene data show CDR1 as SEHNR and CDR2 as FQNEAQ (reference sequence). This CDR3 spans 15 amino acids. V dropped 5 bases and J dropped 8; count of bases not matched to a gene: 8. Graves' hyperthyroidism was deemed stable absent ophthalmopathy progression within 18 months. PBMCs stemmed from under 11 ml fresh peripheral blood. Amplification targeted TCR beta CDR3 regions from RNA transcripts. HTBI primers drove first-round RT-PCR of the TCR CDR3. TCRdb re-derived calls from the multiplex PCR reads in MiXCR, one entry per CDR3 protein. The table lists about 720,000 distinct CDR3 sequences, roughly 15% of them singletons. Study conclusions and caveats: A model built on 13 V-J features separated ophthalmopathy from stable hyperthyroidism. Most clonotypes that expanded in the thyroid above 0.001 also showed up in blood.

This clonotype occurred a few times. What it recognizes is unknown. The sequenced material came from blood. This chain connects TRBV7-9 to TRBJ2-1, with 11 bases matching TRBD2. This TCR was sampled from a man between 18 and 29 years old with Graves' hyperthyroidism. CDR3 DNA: TGTGCCAGCAGCGCACTAGCGGGAGTCGCCGATGAGCAGTTCTTC. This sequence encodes CASSALAGVADEQFF. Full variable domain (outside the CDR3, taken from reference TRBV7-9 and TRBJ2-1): DTGVSQNPRHKITKRGQNVTFRCDPISEHNRLYWYRQTLGQGPEFLTYFQNEAQLEKSRLLSDRFSAERPKGSFSTLEIQRTEQGDSAMYLCASSALAGVADEQFFGPGTRLTVL.